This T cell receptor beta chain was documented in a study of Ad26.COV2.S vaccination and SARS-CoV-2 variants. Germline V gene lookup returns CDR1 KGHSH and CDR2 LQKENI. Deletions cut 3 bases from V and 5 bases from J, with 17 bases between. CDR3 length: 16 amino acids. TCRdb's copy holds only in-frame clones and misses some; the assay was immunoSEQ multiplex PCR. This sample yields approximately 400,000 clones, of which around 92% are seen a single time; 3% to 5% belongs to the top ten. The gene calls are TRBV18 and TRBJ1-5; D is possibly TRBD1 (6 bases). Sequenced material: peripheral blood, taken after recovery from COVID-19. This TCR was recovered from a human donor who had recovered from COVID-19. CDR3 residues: CASSPVEGGGDQPQHF. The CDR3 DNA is TGTGCCAGCTCACCTGTGGAAGGGGGTGGGGATCAGCCCCAGCATTTT.